One TCR beta chain is described in this entry. What it binds is not known. This CDR3 spans 12 amino acids. Trimming took off 4 bases at V and 7 bases at J, with 9 bases between the two ends. Germline CDR1 reads SGHNT; CDR2 reads YYREEE (reference sequence). The repertoire was sequenced with immunoSEQ multiplex PCR; TCRdb's copy has only in-frame clones and lacks some. The data contain about 680,000 clones, 80% to 90% of them singletons. The data derive from a study of Ad26.COV2.S vaccination and SARS-CoV-2 variants. Overall study context: Donor had been placed in the Ad26.COV2.S arm of the COV1001 trial. Into the muscle, Ad26.COV2.S was dosed once or twice, 56 days apart.

The treatment: about 20 received Ad26.COV2.S at low or high dose, single or two shots; 5 received placebo; per-sample allocation not given. Sampling was performed 63 days after the first vaccine or placebo injection. Study results and limitations: Recipients given vaccine exceeded placebo recipients in spike-specific TCR breadth. Reportedly, spike-specific CD8+ and CD4+ T cell responses achieved substantial breadth once vaccination had taken place.

The TCR comes from a person aged 18-60 years who received the Ad26.COV2.S COVID-19 vaccine or a placebo. The specimen was peripheral blood, collected in a trial of Ad26.COV2.S vaccine versus placebo. The gene calls are TRBV5-4 and TRBJ2-1; D not resolved. CDR3 sequence (DNA): TGTGCCAGCAGCCCCAACCGTAATGAGCAGTTCTTC. Translated: CASSPNRNEQFF.